This TCR beta chain was recovered during a study of cytomegalovirus exposure and HLA in healthy donors (dated by TCRdb to about 2017). Turning to the overall study: An earlier analysis of some 600 of the donors reported 250 to 350 Gb of sequence data and around 110 million unique TCR beta sequences obtained from some 170 million T cells. Rather than using new phenotypic data, the later analysis identified candidate immune exposures from TCR beta sequences and from how often those sequences occurred across donors. Using immunosequencing, the study profiled T cell repertoires from 500 to 800 subjects and related those repertoires to cytomegalovirus serostatus. An early release that covered 640 HLA-typed donors contained about 300 gigabases of sequencing data and 85 million to 100 million unique TCR sequences. In an earlier analysis of 587 of the donors, high-throughput TCR beta sequencing was used to judge whether each TCR beta V gene segment behaved as functional or pseudogenic. A separate validation cohort of over a hundred different subjects was used in addition to the 666-subject first cohort. Genome-wide SNP genotypes for about 65% of the 666 donors were used in a later genetic analysis, which treated that subset as a discovery cohort. HLA typing included class I and class II loci at four-digit resolution. A later analysis re-examined previously published TCR beta repertoires from more than 550 donors and added high-resolution HLA genotyping to investigate patterns of TCR occurrence. Of the roughly 400 genotyped donors, over 70% fell in the genetic ancestry cluster associated with self-reported Caucasian donors. The study aimed to test whether cataloging public T cell receptors could reveal signatures of past pathogen exposure. All discovery cohort repertoires had been generated using a single sequencing platform. Four to six DR-DQ haplotypes were handled as single units for association and clustering, since linkage in the cohort was strong. Across 300 to 500 genotyped donors of the cohort, an average of roughly 250,000 unique TCR beta nucleotide sequences per donor were sequenced, and roughly a sixth of those sequences were non-productive. Donor age, sex, ethnicity and CMV serostatus were compiled together with the repertoire data. Typing coverage varied by locus: about 629-630 donors for A, B, C, DRB1 and DQB1; approximately 520 for DQA1; more than 600 for DPA1; roughly 470 for DPB1. To predict cytomegalovirus infection status, the study combined high-throughput TCR immunosequencing, statistical association of individual TCRs with disease status, and machine learning. What the authors observed across the whole study: HLA typing was unavailable for some donors at each locus, so association tests used only the typed subset. A group of highly shared sequence variants was considered likely to be a technical artifact of the sequencing pipeline. Three of the identified cytomegalovirus-associated TCR beta chains were confirmed in vitro to be specific for cytomegalovirus antigens. The authors suggested that the approach could potentially be extended to other disease states and immunological phenotypes. The classifier was reported to diagnose cytomegalovirus status with high specificity and sensitivity in both the original cohort and the validation cohort. While some public TCRs were present in many individuals, most TCR sequences turned up only very rarely across donors. In a later analysis, most CMV-associated TCR beta chains were found to appear HLA-restricted, with HLA associations seemingly driven largely by CMV exposure. In an earlier analysis of 500 to 650 of the donors, most TCR beta V segments appeared in productive rearrangements about 87% or about 30% of the time, broadly matching IMGT annotations. In a later genetic analysis, fewer N-insertions in productive TCRs were reported among donors in an Asian-associated ancestry cluster than the roughly 640-donor mean. A further reported finding was that TCR beta sequences accurately predicted the HLA-A and HLA-B alleles for most subjects in the first cohort. In a later analysis, the rate of TCR association differed among HLA loci, with DRB1 alleles having the most associated TCRs and HLA-C alleles having the fewest. A later genetic analysis associated a missense DCLRE1C variant with V-gene and J-gene trimming of TCR beta chains, and an independent cohort replicated the association. When HLA alleles, especially DR and DQ, strongly co-occurred, attributing TCR associations to individual alleles was difficult. The study gave a list of about 160 TCR beta chains associated with cytomegalovirus. The cohort was sequenced for TCR beta chains only, and without alpha or paired-chain data the features that could be detected were limited. In a later analysis, HLA-associated TCR beta chains showed more clonal expansion and lower generation probabilities than non-associated chains that were equally common. Sequencing depth was assumed to be roughly uniform across donors in the presence/absence analyses, though that assumption may not hold. Because counts were too low, more than 15 rarely observed V segments, including chromosome 9 orphons, were excluded from the earlier analysis of some 540 of the donors. Specific HLA alleles were associated with more than 15,000 TCR beta sequences at a false discovery rate of 0.05 in a later analysis. Several of the top co-occurrence clusters appeared to be linked to parvovirus B19, influenza, CMV and Epstein-Barr virus, according to a later analysis. CMV serostatus was the only immune exposure information available for the cohort. Correlated functional status among segregating V segments might reflect linkage disequilibrium, but an unknown experimental factor could not be ruled out.

Library generation was performed with the immunoSEQ multiplex PCR assay. The multiplex PCR relied on a mix of 60 forward primers for TCR Vbeta segments and 13 reverse primers for TCR Jbeta segments. A multiplex PCR assay on genomic DNA amplified the CDR3 region of rearranged TCR beta genes. The amplified TCR beta libraries were sequenced on the Illumina HiSeq System as 87-base-pair reads. In the source study's methods: A later analysis counted about 82 million unique TCR beta chains across the 550 to 800 repertoires, and some 11 million of these chains were shared by at least two donors. Raw reads were error-corrected and collapsed into unique sequences with a nearest-neighbor algorithm that merged closely related sequences to remove PCR and sequencing errors. CDR3 sequences were aligned to IMGT reference sequences to assign V, D and J gene segments. For a sequence to be retained, a match of at least six nucleotides to both a V gene segment and a J gene segment was required. Rearrangements were called productive when the CDR3 lacked stop codons and stayed in frame with V and J; all others were non-productive. Following IMGT convention, CDR3 was defined as the stretch from the second conserved V-encoded cysteine up to the conserved J-encoded phenylalanine. The earlier analysis of about 590 of the donors excluded sequences that lacked an unambiguous match to a single V gene segment. In an earlier analysis of about 590 of the donors, a V segment was called functional when productive rearrangements were above 56.7%, and segregating when the standard deviation between donors exceeded 5%. A statistical classification framework was built for diagnosing cytomegalovirus status from the catalog of TCR beta chain sequences. V and J gene assignment, in a later analysis, came from comparing TCR nucleotide sequences with IMGT/GENE-DB human TR gene sequences. Using the TCRdist pipeline, a later analysis assigned CDR3 sequences along with most-parsimonious VDJ recombination scenarios. In a later analysis, each TCR beta chain was defined by its CDR3 amino acid sequence together with its V-gene family, and reads lacking a unique V-gene family were excluded. A later analysis removed 450 to 600 highly shared, low-generation-probability nucleotide sequences to deal with suspected cross-contamination and a sequencing artifact. In a later analysis, a clonal expansion index was calculated for each public chain from normalized within-repertoire ranks of inferred template counts. A later analysis computed generation probabilities with a VDJ recombination model fitted to out-of-frame rearrangements, and checked the results against IGoR. Hypergeometric tests were used in a later analysis to score TCR-TCR, TCR-HLA and TCR-CMV co-occurrence, with a repertoire-size bias correction applied to the TCR pairs. False discovery rates were estimated in a later analysis by permuting HLA or CMV assignments 20 times. A later analysis grouped co-occurring TCRs with DBSCAN, adding TCRdist sequence similarity when clustering within HLA-allele-positive subsets. Co-occurrence clustering excluded repertoires with fewer than 30,000 or more than 120,000 public chains, plus five with anomalous nucleotide sharing. TCRdb's version of the immuneACCESS table is confined to in-frame rearrangements and falls short of the full clone set. An unresolved V gene accounts for under half of the shortfall where checked; the remainder is of unknown origin. D and trimming come from the DNA, and the V and J calls and clone size come from that table. The sample data list roughly 100,000 clones, and under 80% of these were observed just once. Around 3.4% of the sample lies in the top ten.

As regards this clone: Its antigen has not been determined. No qualities accompany the bases; no much larger clone lies one base away.

The cohort comprised around 690 healthy bone marrow donors. All cohort members were sampled while nominally healthy, although unrecorded immune exposures were likely present. The donor tested CMV seronegative and was one of the 352 seronegative cohort members. Every donor gave a peripheral blood sample, and the peripheral blood mononuclear cells from that sample were used for TCR beta sequencing. Genomic DNA extraction from the blood cell samples was performed with the Qiagen DNeasy Blood Extraction Kit. This TCR was sampled from a man aged 60 to 69 in good health and CMV-seronegative. Source material: PBMCs.

The CDR3 protein: CSVEVRLAGAPLAKNIQYF. The DNA is TGCAGCGTTGAAGTGAGACTAGCGGGGGCTCCTCTAGCCAAAAACATTCAGTACTTC. The sequence links TRBV29-1 to TRBJ2-4; 12 of the junction bases match TRBD2. Relative to germline, V is missing 1 base and J is missing 0 bases, with 10 bases of the junction outside any gene match. Reading the germline V gene gives CDR1 SQVTM and CDR2 ANQGSEA. The CDR3 covers 19 residues, taking in both the cysteine and the phenylalanine. Left in the record is the CDR3 DNA by itself, 57 bases read in frame from the first base.